This TCR beta chain was sequenced for a study of T cell changes during pregnancy in multiple sclerosis. Profiling relied on immunoSEQ multiplex PCR, and the TCRdb table lists in-frame clones only, not all of them. This table holds around 100,000 clones, about 91% found once. Germline CDR1 SGHTA, CDR2 FQGNSA. Unmatched junction bases numbered 10, after V lost 6 bases and J lost 6 bases. The CDR3 length is 15 residues. V usage is TRBV7-2 and J usage is TRBJ2-7; 11 bases are a match to TRBD2. Sequenced here: peripheral blood, sampled after pregnancy. The origin of this receptor is a female donor with multiple sclerosis, enrolled in a pregnancy study. CDR3: CASSPSSGGPGEQYF. The CDR3 DNA reads as TGTGCCAGCAGTCCCTCTAGCGGGGGGCCAGGCGAGCAGTACTTC.